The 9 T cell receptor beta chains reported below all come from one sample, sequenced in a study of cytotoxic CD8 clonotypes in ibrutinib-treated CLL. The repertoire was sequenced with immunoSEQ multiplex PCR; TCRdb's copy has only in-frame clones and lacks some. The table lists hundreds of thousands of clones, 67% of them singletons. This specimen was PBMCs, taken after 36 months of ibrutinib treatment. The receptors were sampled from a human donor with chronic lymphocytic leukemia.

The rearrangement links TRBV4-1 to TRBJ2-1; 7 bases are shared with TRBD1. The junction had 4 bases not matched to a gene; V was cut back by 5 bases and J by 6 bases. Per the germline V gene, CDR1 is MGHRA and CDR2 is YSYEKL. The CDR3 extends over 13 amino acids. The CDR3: CASSARQGNEQFF. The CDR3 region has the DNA TGCGCCAGCAGCGCACGACAGGGCAATGAGCAGTTCTTC.

The CDR3 DNA reads TGTGCCAGCAGCTTAGATGGGGGCCACAGGGGGAATGAAAAACTGTTTTTT. Amino acid sequence: CASSLDGGHRGNEKLFF. The chain combines TRBV11-2 with TRBJ1-4; TRBD1 agrees at 8 bases. Germline CDR1 SGHAT, CDR2 FQNNGV. V lost 0 bases, J lost 5 bases, and 8 bases stayed unmatched. CDR3 length: 17 residues.

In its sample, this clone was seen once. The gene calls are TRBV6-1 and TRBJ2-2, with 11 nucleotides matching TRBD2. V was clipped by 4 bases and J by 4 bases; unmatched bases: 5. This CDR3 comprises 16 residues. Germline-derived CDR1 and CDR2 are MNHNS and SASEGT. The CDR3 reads CASSVPGLAATGELFF. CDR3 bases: TGTGCCAGCAGTGTACCGGGACTAGCGGCCACCGGGGAGCTGTTTTTT.

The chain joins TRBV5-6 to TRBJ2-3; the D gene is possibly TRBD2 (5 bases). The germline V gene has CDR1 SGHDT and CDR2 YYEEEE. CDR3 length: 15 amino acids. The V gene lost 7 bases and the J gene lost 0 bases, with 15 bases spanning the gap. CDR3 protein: CASVGLPSSTDTQYF. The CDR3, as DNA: TGTGCCAGCGTAGGACTGCCCTCTAGCACAGATACGCAGTATTTT.

The CDR3 region is CAISVGLAEYGFAYEQYF. The CDR3 DNA reads TGTGCCATCAGTGTAGGGCTAGCGGAGTATGGATTCGCCTACGAGCAGTACTTC. V is TRBV10-3 and J is TRBJ2-7, with 7 bases lining up with TRBD2. CDR3 length equals 18 residues. The V segment lost 4 bases and the J segment 2 bases; nucleotides outside the gene matches: 17. Looked up from germline, CDR1 is ENHRY and CDR2 is SYGVKD.

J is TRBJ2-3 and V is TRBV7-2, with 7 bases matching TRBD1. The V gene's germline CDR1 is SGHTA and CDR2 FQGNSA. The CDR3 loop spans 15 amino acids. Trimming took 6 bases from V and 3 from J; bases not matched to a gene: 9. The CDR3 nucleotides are TGTGCCAGCAGTTCGGACAGGATTCTAACAGATACGCAGTATTTT. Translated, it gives CASSSDRILTDTQYF.

The CDR3 protein is CASSPEGGRYEQYF. The CDR3 DNA reads TGTGCCAGCAGCCCCGAGGGAGGGAGGTACGAGCAGTACTTC. This sequence joins TRBV7-8 and TRBJ2-7; 7 bases line up with TRBD2. Trimming removed 5 bases from V and 4 bases from J; junction bases left unmatched: 8. Per the germline V gene, CDR1 is SGHVS and CDR2 is FQNEAQ. The CDR3 loop spans 14 amino acids. The complete variable domain, with remaining parts taken from reference TRBV7-8 and TRBJ2-7, reads GAGVSQSPRYKVAKRGQDVALRCDPISGHVSLFWYQQALGQGPEFLTYFQNEAQLDKSGLPSDRFFAERPEGSVSTLKIQRTQQEDSAVYLCASSPEGGRYEQYFGPGTRLTVT.

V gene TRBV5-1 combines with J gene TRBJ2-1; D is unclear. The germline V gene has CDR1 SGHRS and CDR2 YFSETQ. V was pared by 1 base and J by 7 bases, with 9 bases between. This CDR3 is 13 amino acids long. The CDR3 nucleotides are TGCGCCAGCAGCTTGCCGGGCAGGAATGAGCAGTTCTTC. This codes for CASSLPGRNEQFF.

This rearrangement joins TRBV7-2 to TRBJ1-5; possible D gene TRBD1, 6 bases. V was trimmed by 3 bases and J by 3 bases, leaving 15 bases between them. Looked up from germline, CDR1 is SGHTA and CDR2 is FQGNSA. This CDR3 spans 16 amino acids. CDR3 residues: CASSLRSGTNNQPQHF. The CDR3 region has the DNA TGTGCCAGCAGCTTGCGATCCGGGACAAACAATCAGCCCCAGCATTTT.